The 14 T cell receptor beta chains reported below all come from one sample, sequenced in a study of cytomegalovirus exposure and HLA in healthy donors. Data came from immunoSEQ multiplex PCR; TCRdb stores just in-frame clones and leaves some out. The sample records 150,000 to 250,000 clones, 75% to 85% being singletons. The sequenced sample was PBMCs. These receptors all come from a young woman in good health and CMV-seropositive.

The CDR3 loop is CASSPQGIPGNTIYF. The CDR3 bases are TGTGCCAGCAGTCCCCAGGGGATTCCTGGAAACACCATATATTTT. The rearrangement links TRBV6-5 to TRBJ1-3; a possible D gene is TRBD1 (6 bases). V shed 5 bases and J shed 2 bases, with 13 bases lying between them. The CDR3 totals 15 residues. Germline V gene sequence: CDR1 MNHEY, CDR2 SVGAGI.

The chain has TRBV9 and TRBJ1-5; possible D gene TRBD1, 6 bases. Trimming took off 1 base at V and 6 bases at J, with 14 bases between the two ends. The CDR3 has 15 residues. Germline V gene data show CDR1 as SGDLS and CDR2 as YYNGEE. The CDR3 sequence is CASSVSGGAGQPQHF. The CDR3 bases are TGTGCCAGCAGCGTATCTGGGGGCGCGGGTCAGCCCCAGCATTTT.

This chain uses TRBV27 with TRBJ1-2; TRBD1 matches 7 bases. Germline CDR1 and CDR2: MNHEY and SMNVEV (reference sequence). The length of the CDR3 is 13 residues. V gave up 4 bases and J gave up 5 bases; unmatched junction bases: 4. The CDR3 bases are TGTGCCAGCAGTTCCACAGGGGTATATGGCTACACCTTC. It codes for CASSSTGVYGYTF.

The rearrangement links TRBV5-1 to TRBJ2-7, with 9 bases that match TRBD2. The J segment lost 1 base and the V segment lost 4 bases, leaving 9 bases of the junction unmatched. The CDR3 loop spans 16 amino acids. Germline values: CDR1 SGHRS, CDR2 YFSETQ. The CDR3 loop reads CASSQILAGVSYEQYF. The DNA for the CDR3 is TGCGCCAGCAGCCAAATTTTAGCGGGAGTGTCCTACGAGCAGTACTTC.

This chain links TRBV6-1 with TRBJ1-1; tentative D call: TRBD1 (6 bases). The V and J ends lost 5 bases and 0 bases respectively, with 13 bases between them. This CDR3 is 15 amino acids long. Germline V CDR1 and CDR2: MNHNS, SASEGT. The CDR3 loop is CASSTRDKVNTEAFF. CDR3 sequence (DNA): TGTGCCAGCAGTACCCGGGACAAGGTGAACACTGAAGCTTTCTTT.

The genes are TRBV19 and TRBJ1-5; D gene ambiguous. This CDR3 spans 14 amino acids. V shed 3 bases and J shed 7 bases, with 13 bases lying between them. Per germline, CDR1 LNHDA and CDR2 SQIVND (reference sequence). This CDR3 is CASSIQAQRQPQHF. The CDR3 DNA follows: TGTGCCAGTAGTATTCAGGCACAGCGGCAGCCCCAGCATTTT.

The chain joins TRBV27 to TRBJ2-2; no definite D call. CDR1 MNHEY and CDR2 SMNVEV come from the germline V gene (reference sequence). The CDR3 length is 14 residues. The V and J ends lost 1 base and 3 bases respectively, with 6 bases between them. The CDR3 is CASSLYGHTGELFF. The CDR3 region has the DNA TGTGCCAGCAGTTTATACGGTCACACCGGGGAGCTGTTTTTT.

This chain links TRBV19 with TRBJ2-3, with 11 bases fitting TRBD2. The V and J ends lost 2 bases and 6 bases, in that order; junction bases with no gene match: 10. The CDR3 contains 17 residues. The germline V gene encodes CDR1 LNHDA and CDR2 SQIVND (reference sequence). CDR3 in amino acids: CASSIKVAGGPRDTQYF. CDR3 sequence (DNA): TGTGCCAGTAGTATAAAGGTAGCGGGAGGGCCAAGGGATACGCAGTATTTT.

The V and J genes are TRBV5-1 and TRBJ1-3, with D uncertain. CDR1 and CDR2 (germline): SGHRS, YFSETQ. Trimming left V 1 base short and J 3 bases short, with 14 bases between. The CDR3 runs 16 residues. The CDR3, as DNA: TGCGCCAGCAGCTTGACCGCCGGGGTTGTTGGAAACACCATATATTTT. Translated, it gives CASSLTAGVVGNTIYF.

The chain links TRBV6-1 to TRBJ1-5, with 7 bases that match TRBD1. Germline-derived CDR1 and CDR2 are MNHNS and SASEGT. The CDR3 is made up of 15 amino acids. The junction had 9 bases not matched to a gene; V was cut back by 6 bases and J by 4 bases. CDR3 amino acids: CASSPGTDNNQPQHF. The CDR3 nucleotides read TGTGCCAGCAGCCCTGGGACAGATAATAATCAGCCCCAGCATTTT.

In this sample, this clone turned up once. The chain's CDR3 is CASSLRAGGNQPQHF. The CDR3 region has the DNA TGTGCCAGCAGTTTAAGGGCAGGGGGCAATCAGCCCCAGCATTTT. The chain carries TRBV27 and TRBJ1-5; tentative D call: TRBD1 (6 bases). V was shortened by 2 bases and J by 2 bases, with 10 bases between the two germline ends. CDR3 size: 15 residues. CDR1 MNHEY and CDR2 SMNVEV come from the germline V gene (reference sequence).

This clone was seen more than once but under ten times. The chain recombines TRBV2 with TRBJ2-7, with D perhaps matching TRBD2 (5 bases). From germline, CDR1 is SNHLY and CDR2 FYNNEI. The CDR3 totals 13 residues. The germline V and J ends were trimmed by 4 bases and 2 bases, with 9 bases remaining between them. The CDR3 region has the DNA TGTGCCAGCAGTGCGGGGTACCCCTACGAGCAGTACTTC. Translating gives CASSAGYPYEQYF.

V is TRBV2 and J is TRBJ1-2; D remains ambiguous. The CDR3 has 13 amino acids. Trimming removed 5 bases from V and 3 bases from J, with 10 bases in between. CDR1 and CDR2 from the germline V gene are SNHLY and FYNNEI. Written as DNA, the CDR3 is TGTGCCAGCAGTACACGCCAGGACTATGGCTACACCTTC. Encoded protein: CASSTRQDYGYTF.

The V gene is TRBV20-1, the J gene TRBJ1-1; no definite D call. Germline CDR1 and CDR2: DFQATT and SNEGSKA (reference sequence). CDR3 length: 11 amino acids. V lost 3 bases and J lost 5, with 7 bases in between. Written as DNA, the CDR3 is TGCAGTGCTAGTCCTCGGACTGAAGCTTTCTTT. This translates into CSASPRTEAFF.